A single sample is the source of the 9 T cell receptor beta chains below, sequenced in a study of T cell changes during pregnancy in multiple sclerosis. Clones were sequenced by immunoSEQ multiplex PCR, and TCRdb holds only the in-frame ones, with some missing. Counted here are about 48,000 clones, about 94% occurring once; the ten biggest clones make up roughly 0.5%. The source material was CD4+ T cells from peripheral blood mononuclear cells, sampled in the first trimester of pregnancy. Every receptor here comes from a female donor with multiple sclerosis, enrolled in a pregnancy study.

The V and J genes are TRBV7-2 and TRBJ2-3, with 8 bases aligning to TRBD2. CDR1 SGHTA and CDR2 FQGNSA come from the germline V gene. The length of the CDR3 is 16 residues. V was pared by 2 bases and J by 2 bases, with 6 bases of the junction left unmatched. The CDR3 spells CASSLTLADYTDTQYF. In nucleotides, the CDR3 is TGTGCCAGCAGCTTAACACTAGCGGACTACACAGATACGCAGTATTTT.

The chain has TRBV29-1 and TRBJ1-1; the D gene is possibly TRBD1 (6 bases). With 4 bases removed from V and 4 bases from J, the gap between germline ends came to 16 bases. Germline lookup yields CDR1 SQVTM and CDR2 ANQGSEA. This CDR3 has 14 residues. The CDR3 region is CSVVIRGALTEAFF. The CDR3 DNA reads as TGCAGCGTTGTAATCCGGGGGGCCCTCACTGAAGCTTTCTTT. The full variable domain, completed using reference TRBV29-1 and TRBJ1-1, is SAVISQKPSRDICQRGTSLTIQCQVDSQVTMMFWYRQQPGQSLTLIATANQGSEATYESGFVIDKFPISRPNLTFSTLTVSNMSPEDSSIYLCSVVIRGALTEAFFGQGTRLTVV.

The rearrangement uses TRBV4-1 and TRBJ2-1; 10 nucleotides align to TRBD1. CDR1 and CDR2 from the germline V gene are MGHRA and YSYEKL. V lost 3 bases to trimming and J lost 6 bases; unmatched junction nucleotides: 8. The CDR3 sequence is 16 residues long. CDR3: CASSQVGRTGGNEQFF. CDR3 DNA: TGCGCCAGCAGCCAGGTGGGGAGGACAGGGGGCAATGAGCAGTTCTTC.

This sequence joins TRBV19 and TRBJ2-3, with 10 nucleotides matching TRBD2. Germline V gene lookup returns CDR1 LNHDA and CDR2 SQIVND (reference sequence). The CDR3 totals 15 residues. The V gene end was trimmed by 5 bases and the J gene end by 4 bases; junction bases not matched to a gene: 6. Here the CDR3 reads CASSWSGGAADTQYF. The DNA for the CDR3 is TGTGCCAGTAGTTGGAGCGGGGGGGCCGCAGATACGCAGTATTTT.

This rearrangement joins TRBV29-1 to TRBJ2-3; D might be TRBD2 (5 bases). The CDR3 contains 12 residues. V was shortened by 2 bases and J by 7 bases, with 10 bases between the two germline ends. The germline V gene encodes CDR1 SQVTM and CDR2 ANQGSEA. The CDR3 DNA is TGCAGCGTTGAAAGGACTTCTAATACGCAGTATTTT. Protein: CSVERTSNTQYF.

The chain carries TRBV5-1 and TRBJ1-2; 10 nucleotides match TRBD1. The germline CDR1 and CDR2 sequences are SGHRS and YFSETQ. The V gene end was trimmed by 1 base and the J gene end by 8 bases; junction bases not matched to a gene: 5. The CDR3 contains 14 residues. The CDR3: CASSLSGTGVGYTF. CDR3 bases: TGCGCCAGCAGCTTGTCCGGGACAGGGGTGGGCTACACCTTC.

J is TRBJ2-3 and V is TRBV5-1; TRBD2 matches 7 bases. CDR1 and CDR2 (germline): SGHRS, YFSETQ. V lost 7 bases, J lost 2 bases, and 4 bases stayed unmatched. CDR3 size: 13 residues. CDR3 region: CASSSGDTDTQYF. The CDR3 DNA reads TGCGCCAGCTCTAGCGGAGACACAGATACGCAGTATTTT.

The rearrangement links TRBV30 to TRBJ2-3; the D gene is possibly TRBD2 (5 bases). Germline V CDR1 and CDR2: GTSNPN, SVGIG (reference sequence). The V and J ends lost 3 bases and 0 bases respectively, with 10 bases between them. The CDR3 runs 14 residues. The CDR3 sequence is CAWRGDRSTDTQYF. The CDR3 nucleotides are TGTGCCTGGAGGGGAGACCGTAGCACAGATACGCAGTATTTT.

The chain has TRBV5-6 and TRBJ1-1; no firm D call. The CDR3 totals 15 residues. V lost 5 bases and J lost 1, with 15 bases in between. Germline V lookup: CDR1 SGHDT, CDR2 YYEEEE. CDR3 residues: CASRAGLHQNTEAFF. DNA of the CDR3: TGTGCCAGCAGGGCAGGACTGCACCAGAACACTGAAGCTTTCTTT.